Each of the 27 T cell receptor beta chains below was sequenced from the same sample in a study of OX40 agonist ivuxolimab in advanced cancers. Method: immunoSEQ multiplex PCR; TCRdb's copy keeps in-frame clones and lacks some. The sample lists fewer than 85,000 clones, around four fifths seen once, with around 2% in the top ten. The material sequenced was CD4+ or CD8+ T cells sorted from blood, taken in a trial of the OX40 agonist ivuxolimab. These receptor sequences come from an adult with an advanced solid tumor such as melanoma, head and neck, liver or kidney cancer.

The chain employs TRBV11-3 and TRBJ2-5; D possibly matches TRBD1 or TRBD2 (5 bases each). CDR3 length: 13 amino acids. Germline loops: CDR1 SGHNT, CDR2 YENEEA. V was trimmed by 3 bases and J by 1 base, leaving 6 bases between them. The CDR3 DNA reads as TGTGCCAGCAGCTTTGGGGGCCAAGAGACCCAGTACTTC. Amino acid sequence: CASSFGGQETQYF.

This chain's CDR3 is CACPGPGGETEAFF. CDR3 nucleotides: TGTGCCTGTCCCGGTCCGGGGGGCGAGACTGAAGCTTTCTTT. The chain employs TRBV30 and TRBJ1-1; tentatively, D is TRBD1 (6 bases). Germline V gives CDR1 GTSNPN, CDR2 SVGIG (reference sequence). The CDR3 is 14 amino acids. The ends were cut back, 6 bases at V and 5 bases at J, with 19 bases in the middle.

The chain recombines TRBV7-7 with TRBJ2-2; maybe TRBD1 (5 bases). V was trimmed by 1 base and J by 3 bases, leaving 6 bases between them. Germline-derived CDR1 and CDR2 are SSHAT and FNYEAQ (reference sequence). The CDR3 contains 14 residues. In nucleotides, the CDR3 is TGTGCCAGCAGCTTAGACAGGTACACCGGGGAGCTGTTTTTT. This codes for CASSLDRYTGELFF. The full variable domain, with the rest looked up from reference TRBV7-7 and TRBJ2-2, is GAGVSQSPRYKVTKRGQDVTLRCDPISSHATLYWYQQALGQGPEFLTYFNYEAQPDKSGLPSDRFSAERPEGSISTLTIQRTEQRDSAMYRCASSLDRYTGELFFGEGSRLTVL.

The chain combines TRBV2 with TRBJ2-7, with D unresolved. From germline, CDR1 is SNHLY and CDR2 FYNNEI. The CDR3 has 13 amino acids. V lost 4 bases to trimming and J lost 3 bases, with 10 bases between them. The CDR3 DNA sequence: TGTGCCAGCAGTGCGACTCGATTCTACGAGCAGTACTTC. This gives the protein CASSATRFYEQYF.

The chain joins TRBV9 to TRBJ1-1; TRBD1 agrees at 8 bases. The CDR3 is made up of 13 amino acids. With V trimmed by 4 bases and J by 4 bases, 3 bases remained unmatched. Germline CDR1 is SGDLS and CDR2 is YYNGEE. This CDR3 is CASSTGTGTEAFF. The DNA for the CDR3 is TGTGCCAGCAGCACCGGGACAGGCACTGAAGCTTTCTTT.

The sample holds one count of this clone. This sequence joins TRBV27 and TRBJ1-1, with D possibly TRBD1 on 6 matching bases. Germline V gene lookup returns CDR1 MNHEY and CDR2 SMNVEV (reference sequence). V lost 4 bases and J lost 0, with 21 bases in between. This CDR3 contains 18 residues. The CDR3 is CASSYIMGGSGVNTEAFF. DNA of the CDR3: TGTGCCAGCAGTTACATCATGGGGGGCTCGGGGGTGAACACTGAAGCTTTCTTT.

This chain connects TRBV4-1 to TRBJ2-3; D is ambiguous. This CDR3 spans 15 amino acids. Germline loops: CDR1 MGHRA, CDR2 YSYEKL. V was pared by 4 bases and J by 6 bases, with 17 bases between. The CDR3 spells CASSRSASSADTQYF. The CDR3 nucleotides read TGCGCCAGCAGCCGATCAGCAAGCAGCGCCGATACGCAGTATTTT.

The gene calls are TRBV28 and TRBJ1-4, with D tentatively TRBD1 (6 bases). CDR3 length: 16 amino acids. Trimming shortened V by 2 bases and J by 4 bases, and 14 bases separated the two germline ends. CDR1 MDHEN and CDR2 SYDVKM come from the germline V gene. The CDR3 loop reads CASSLGQTGYNEKLFF. CDR3 sequence (DNA): TGTGCCAGCAGTTTAGGGCAGACAGGATATAATGAAAAACTGTTTTTT.

The chain employs TRBV10-1 and TRBJ1-3, with D possibly TRBD1 on 6 matching bases. The V gene lost 3 bases and the J gene lost 4 bases, with 10 bases spanning the gap. CDR1 is WNHNN and CDR2 is SYGVQD in the germline V gene (reference sequence). The CDR3 loop spans 14 amino acids. CDR3 residues: CASSESGQGNTIYF. CDR3 sequence (DNA): TGCGCCAGCAGTGAAAGCGGACAGGGAAACACCATATATTTT.

CDR3: CASAGAVTGELFF. The CDR3 DNA reads as TGTGCCAGCGCGGGAGCAGTGACCGGGGAGCTGTTTTTT. The chain employs TRBV7-3 and TRBJ2-2, with 7 bases fitting TRBD2. The CDR3 runs to 13 residues. CDR1 is SGHTA, CDR2 FQGTGA, per germline. The V and J ends lost 8 bases and 5 bases, in that order; junction bases with no gene match: 5.

CDR3 sequence: CAWSGGYGYTF. The CDR3 DNA is TGTGCCTGGAGTGGTGGGTATGGCTACACCTTC. This rearrangement joins TRBV30 to TRBJ1-2; D ambiguous. The V gene lost 1 base and the J gene lost 5 bases, with 5 bases spanning the gap. CDR3 length equals 11 residues. Germline V lookup: CDR1 GTSNPN, CDR2 SVGIG (reference sequence). Filled out from reference TRBV30 and TRBJ1-2, the complete variable domain reads SQTIHQWPATLVQPVGSPLSLECTVEGTSNPNLYWYRQAAGRGLQLLFYSVGIGQISSEVPQNLSASRPQDRQFILSSKKLLLSDSGFYLCAWSGGYGYTFGSGTRLTVV.

J is TRBJ1-6 and V is TRBV5-6; D unresolved. This CDR3 region has 15 residues. Germline-derived CDR1 and CDR2 are SGHDT and YYEEEE. Trimming left V 4 bases short and J 6 bases short, with 14 bases between. CDR3 loop: CASSQWMRGNSPLHF. In DNA, the CDR3 is TGTGCCAGCAGCCAATGGATGCGGGGTAATTCACCCCTCCACTTT.

The rearrangement links TRBV7-9 to TRBJ2-1; 13 bases agree with TRBD2. The CDR3 extends over 15 amino acids. J was trimmed by 6 bases and V by 1 base; bases with no gene match: 0. Germline values: CDR1 SEHNR, CDR2 FQNEAQ (reference sequence). The CDR3 bases are TGTGCCAGCAGCTTAGGGACTAGCGGGAGCAATGAGCAGTTCTTC. Amino acid sequence: CASSLGTSGSNEQFF.

This chain joins TRBV7-9 and TRBJ1-3, with TRBD1 identical over 9 bases. V shed 5 bases, J shed 3 bases, and the junction held 8 bases outside the gene matches. The CDR3 runs 16 residues. Per the germline V gene, CDR1 is SEHNR and CDR2 is FQNEAQ (reference sequence). The CDR3: CASSTGGQGNGNTIYF. The CDR3 nucleotides are TGTGCCAGCAGCACCGGGGGACAGGGTAATGGAAACACCATATATTTT.

The rearrangement links TRBV7-8 to TRBJ1-4; D gene ambiguous. Trimming shortened V by 2 bases and J by 3 bases, and 10 bases separated the two germline ends. Germline V gene lookup returns CDR1 SGHVS and CDR2 FQNEAQ. The CDR3 length is 15 residues. The DNA of the CDR3 is TGTGCCAGCAGCTTAACGGGCTCCCCTAATGAAAAACTGTTTTTT. Translating it yields CASSLTGSPNEKLFF.

V is TRBV7-3 and J is TRBJ1-6; possibly TRBD1 for D (5 bases). Germline CDR1 is SGHTA and CDR2 is FQGTGA. The ends were cut back, 1 base at V and 8 bases at J, with 6 bases in the middle. This CDR3 has 13 residues. Here the CDR3 reads CASSLKGDSPLHF. The CDR3 DNA reads TGTGCCAGCAGCTTAAAAGGGGATTCACCCCTCCACTTT.

This chain connects TRBV4-1 to TRBJ2-2; D might be TRBD1 (6 bases). V was cut by 2 bases and J by 0 bases, with 16 bases left in between. The germline gives CDR1 MGHRA, CDR2 YSYEKL. The CDR3 extends over 18 amino acids. The CDR3 reads CASSQQVQGPANTGELFF. The CDR3 bases are TGCGCCAGCAGCCAACAAGTTCAGGGGCCGGCGAACACCGGGGAGCTGTTTTTT.

The J gene is TRBJ1-5, the V gene TRBV6-5; a possible D gene is TRBD1 (5 bases). Trimming removed 6 bases from V and 5 bases from J, with 17 bases in between. Germline CDR1 MNHEY, CDR2 SVGAGI. The CDR3 is 15 amino acids. The CDR3 bases are TGTGCCAGCAGGAGACAGAGTCGAATCGATCAGCCCCAGCATTTT. Protein sequence: CASRRQSRIDQPQHF.

The CDR3 loop is CASSQGGQGANYGYTF. In nucleotides, the CDR3 is TGCGCCAGCAGCCAAGGGGGGCAGGGGGCCAACTATGGCTACACCTTC. V is TRBV4-1 and J is TRBJ1-2; 8 nucleotides line up with TRBD1. The CDR3 is 16 amino acids. The J segment lost 2 bases and the V segment lost 1 base, leaving 6 bases of the junction unmatched. Germline V lookup: CDR1 MGHRA, CDR2 YSYEKL.

The gene calls are TRBV7-2 and TRBJ1-3; D remains unclear. V was trimmed by 4 bases and J by 8 bases, leaving 12 bases between them. In germline, CDR1 is SGHTA, CDR2 FQGNSA. The CDR3 contains 13 residues. The CDR3 loop is CASSSTVVDTIYF. The CDR3 region has the DNA TGTGCCAGCAGCTCCACGGTCGTCGACACCATATATTTT.

The J gene is TRBJ2-7, the V gene TRBV5-1, with 7 bases aligning to TRBD1. This CDR3 spans 15 amino acids. J lost 0 bases, V lost 4 bases, and 7 bases had no gene match. From germline, CDR1 is SGHRS and CDR2 YFSETQ. The CDR3 loop is CASSERQGYSYEQYF. The CDR3, as DNA: TGCGCCAGCAGCGAGAGACAGGGTTACTCCTACGAGCAGTACTTC.

This chain links TRBV29-1 with TRBJ2-1, with D unclear. V dropped 3 bases and J dropped 2 bases, with 14 bases sitting between them. CDR1 and CDR2 from the germline V gene are SQVTM and ANQGSEA. This CDR3 region has 15 residues. DNA of the CDR3: TGCAGCGTTGATCCGTCTACCCGTCCCTACAATGAGCAGTTCTTC. Encoded protein: CSVDPSTRPYNEQFF.

Note on this clone: The sample carries other DNA sequences with the same CDR3. The chain is built from TRBV7-9 and TRBJ1-2, with D possibly being TRBD1 (6 bases). V was pared by 1 base and J by 3 bases, with 6 bases between. CDR1 is SEHNR and CDR2 is FQNEAQ in the germline V gene (reference sequence). The CDR3 sequence is 13 residues long. In nucleotides, the CDR3 is TGTGCCAGCAGCTTAGGACAGGACTATGGCTACACCTTC. Its translation: CASSLGQDYGYTF.

The CDR3 DNA reads TGTGCCAGCTGTCCGGGGGGGAACACTGAAGCTTTCTTT. It encodes CASCPGGNTEAFF. The chain joins TRBV6-1 to TRBJ1-1, with D possibly TRBD1 on 5 matching bases. Germline V CDR1 and CDR2: MNHNS, SASEGT. V was pared by 8 bases and J by 1 base, with 11 bases between. There are 13 residues in the CDR3.

The V call is TRBV19, the J call TRBJ2-1; 9 bases agree with TRBD2. The V gene end was trimmed by 7 bases and the J gene end by 5 bases; junction bases not matched to a gene: 6. CDR1 is LNHDA and CDR2 is SQIVND in the germline V gene (reference sequence). This CDR3 is 14 amino acids long. The CDR3 loop reads CASTRVAGDNEQFF. In DNA, the CDR3 is TGTGCCAGTACAAGAGTAGCGGGGGACAATGAGCAGTTCTTC.

The J gene is TRBJ2-1, the V gene TRBV5-1, with TRBD2 matching 10 bases. The length of the CDR3 is 16 residues. V was clipped by 6 bases and J by 9 bases; unmatched bases: 15. Germline loops: CDR1 SGHRS, CDR2 YFSETQ. The CDR3 here is CASTGNLAGGRTEQFF. The DNA of the CDR3 is TGCGCCAGCACCGGGAATTTAGCGGGGGGCAGGACTGAGCAGTTCTTC.

The CDR3 DNA reads as TGTGCCACAGACCCCTCGAACACCGGGGAGCTGTTTTTT. As protein: CATDPSNTGELFF. The genes are TRBV18 and TRBJ2-2; D gene unclear. V was cut by 10 bases and J by 0 bases, with 9 bases left in between. Germline V lookup: CDR1 KGHSH, CDR2 LQKENI. This CDR3 has 13 amino acids.